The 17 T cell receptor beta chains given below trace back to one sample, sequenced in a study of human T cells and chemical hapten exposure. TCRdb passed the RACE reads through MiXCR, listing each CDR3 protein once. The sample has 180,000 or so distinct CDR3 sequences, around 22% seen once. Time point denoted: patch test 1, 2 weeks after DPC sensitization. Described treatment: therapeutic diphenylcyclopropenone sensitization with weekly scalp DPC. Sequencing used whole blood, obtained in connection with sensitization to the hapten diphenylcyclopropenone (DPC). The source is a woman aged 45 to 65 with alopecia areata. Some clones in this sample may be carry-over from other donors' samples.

CDR3 protein: CASSQVGLAGENEQFF. The CDR3 bases are TGTGCCAGCAGCCAAGTGGGACTAGCGGGGGAAAATGAGCAGTTCTTC. This chain uses TRBV4-2 with TRBJ2-1; 14 nucleotides align to TRBD2. CDR3 size: 16 residues. Per germline, CDR1 LGHNA and CDR2 YNFKEQ. V trimming: 1 base; J trimming: 7 bases; junction bases outside the gene matches: 3.

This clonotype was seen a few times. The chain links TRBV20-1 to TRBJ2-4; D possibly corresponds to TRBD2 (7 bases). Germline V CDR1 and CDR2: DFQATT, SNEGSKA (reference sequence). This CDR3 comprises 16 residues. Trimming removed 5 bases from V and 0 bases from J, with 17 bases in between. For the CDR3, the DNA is TGCAGTGCTCGCCCCGGGGGGCCCATAGCCAAAAACATTCAGTACTTC. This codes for CSARPGGPIAKNIQYF.

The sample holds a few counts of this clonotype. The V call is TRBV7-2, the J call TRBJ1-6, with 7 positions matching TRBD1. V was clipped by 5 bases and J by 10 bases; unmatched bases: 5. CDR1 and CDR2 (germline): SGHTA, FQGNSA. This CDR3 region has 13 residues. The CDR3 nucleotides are TGTGCCAGCAGCGCCGACAGGGTATCACCCCTCCACTTT. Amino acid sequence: CASSADRVSPLHF.

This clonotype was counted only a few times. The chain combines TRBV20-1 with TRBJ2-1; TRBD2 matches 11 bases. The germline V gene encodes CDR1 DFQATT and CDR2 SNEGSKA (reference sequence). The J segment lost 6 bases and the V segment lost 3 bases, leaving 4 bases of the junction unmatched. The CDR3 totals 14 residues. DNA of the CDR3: TGCAGTGCTAGTAAGCTAGCGGGAGGCAATGAGCAGTTCTTC. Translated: CSASKLAGGNEQFF.

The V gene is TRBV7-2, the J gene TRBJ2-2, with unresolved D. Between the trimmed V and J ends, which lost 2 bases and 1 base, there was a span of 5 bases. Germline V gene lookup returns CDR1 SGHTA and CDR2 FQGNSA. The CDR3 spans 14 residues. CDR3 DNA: TGTGCCAGCAGCTTACGACTGAACACCGGGGAGCTGTTTTTT. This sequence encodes CASSLRLNTGELFF.

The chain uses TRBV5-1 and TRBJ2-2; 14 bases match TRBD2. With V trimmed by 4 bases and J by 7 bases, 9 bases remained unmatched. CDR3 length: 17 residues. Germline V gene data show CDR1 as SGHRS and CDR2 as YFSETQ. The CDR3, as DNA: TGCGCCAGCAGCGGGGGACTAGCGGGAGCCGGGGACGGGGAGCTGTTTTTT. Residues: CASSGGLAGAGDGELFF.

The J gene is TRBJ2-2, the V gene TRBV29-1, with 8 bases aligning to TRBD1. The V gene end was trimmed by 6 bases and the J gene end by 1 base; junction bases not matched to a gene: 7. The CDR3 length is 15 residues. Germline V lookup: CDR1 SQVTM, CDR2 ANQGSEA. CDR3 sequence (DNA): TGCAGCGTCCTAGGACAGGGCGAGAACACCGGGGAGCTGTTTTTT. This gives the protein CSVLGQGENTGELFF.

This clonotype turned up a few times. For the CDR3, the DNA is TGCGCCAGCAGCTTCGAAGCGGGAGTCTACAATGAGCAGTTCTTC. Translating gives CASSFEAGVYNEQFF. This chain links TRBV5-1 with TRBJ2-1; 8 bases map to TRBD2. Germline V gene sequence: CDR1 SGHRS, CDR2 YFSETQ. The V segment lost 2 bases and the J segment 3 bases; nucleotides outside the gene matches: 4. The CDR3 is 15 residues long.

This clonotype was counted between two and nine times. CDR3: CASFSKDSGNTIYF. CDR3 coding DNA: TGTGCCAGCTTCTCAAAAGACTCTGGAAACACCATATATTTT. The chain joins TRBV6-5 to TRBJ1-3; no reliable D call. Germline V lookup: CDR1 MNHEY, CDR2 SVGAGI. V lost 8 bases and J 0 bases, leaving 11 bases between the germline ends. The CDR3 spans 14 residues.

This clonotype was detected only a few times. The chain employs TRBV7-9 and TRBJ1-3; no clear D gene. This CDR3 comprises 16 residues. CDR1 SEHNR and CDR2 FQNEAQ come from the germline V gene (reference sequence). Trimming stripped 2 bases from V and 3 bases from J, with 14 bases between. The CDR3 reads CASSLYRLGGGNTIYF. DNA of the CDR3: TGTGCCAGCAGCTTATACCGTTTAGGTGGTGGAAACACCATATATTTT.

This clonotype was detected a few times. This chain's CDR3 is CASSLGGYTQYF. CDR3 nucleotide sequence: TGTGCCAGCAGCTTGGGGGGTTATACGCAGTATTTT. This chain uses TRBV7-9 with TRBJ2-3; TRBD2 is a possible D gene (6 bases). CDR3 size: 12 residues. Germline V gives CDR1 SEHNR, CDR2 FQNEAQ (reference sequence). Trimming removed 3 bases from V and 7 bases from J, with 8 bases in between.

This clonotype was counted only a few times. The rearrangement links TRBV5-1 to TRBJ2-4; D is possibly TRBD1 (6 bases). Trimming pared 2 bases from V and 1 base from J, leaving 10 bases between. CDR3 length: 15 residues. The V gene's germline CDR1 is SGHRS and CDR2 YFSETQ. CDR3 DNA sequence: TGCGCCAGCAGCTTCACCCAGGGGGCCAAAAACATTCAGTACTTC. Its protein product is CASSFTQGAKNIQYF.

CDR3 region: CASSESSETQYF. The DNA of the CDR3 is TGTGCCAGCAGCGAGTCATCGGAGACCCAGTACTTC. The chain recombines TRBV2 with TRBJ2-5; D unresolved. Germline V gene sequence: CDR1 SNHLY, CDR2 FYNNEI. The V end lost 6 bases, the J end lost 5 bases, and 10 bases lay between the germline ends. This CDR3 region has 12 residues.

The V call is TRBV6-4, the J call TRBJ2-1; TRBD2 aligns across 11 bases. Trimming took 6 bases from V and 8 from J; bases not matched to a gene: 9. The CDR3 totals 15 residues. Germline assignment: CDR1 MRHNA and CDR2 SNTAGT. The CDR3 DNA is TGTGCCAGCAGCTTAGCGGGAGGGCCGAAAGATGAGCAGTTCTTC. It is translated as CASSLAGGPKDEQFF.

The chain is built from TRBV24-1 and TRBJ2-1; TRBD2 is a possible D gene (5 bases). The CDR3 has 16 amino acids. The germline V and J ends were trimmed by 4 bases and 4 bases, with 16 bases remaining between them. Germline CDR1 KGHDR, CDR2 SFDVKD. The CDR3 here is CATSDPFSERYNEQFF. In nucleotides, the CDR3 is TGTGCCACCAGTGACCCGTTTAGCGAGAGATACAATGAGCAGTTCTTC.

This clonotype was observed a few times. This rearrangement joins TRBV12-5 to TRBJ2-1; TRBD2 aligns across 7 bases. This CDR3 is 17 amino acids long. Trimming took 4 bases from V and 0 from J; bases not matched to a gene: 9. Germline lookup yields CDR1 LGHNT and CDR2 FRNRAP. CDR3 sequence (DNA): TGTGCTAGTGGTTCCGGGGGGACCCTCAGCTCCTACAATGAGCAGTTCTTC. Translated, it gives CASGSGGTLSSYNEQFF.

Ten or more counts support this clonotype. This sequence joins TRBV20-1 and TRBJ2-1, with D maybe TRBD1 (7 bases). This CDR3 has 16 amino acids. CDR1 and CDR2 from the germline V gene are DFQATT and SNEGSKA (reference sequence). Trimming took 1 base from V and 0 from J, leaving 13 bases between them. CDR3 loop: CSARGAGQSSYNEQFF. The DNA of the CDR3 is TGCAGTGCTAGAGGCGCGGGACAGAGCTCCTACAATGAGCAGTTCTTC.